The 19 T cell receptor beta chains given below trace back to one sample, sequenced in a study of CD8 T cells in ankylosing spondylitis. Study conclusions and caveats: Ankylosing spondylitis blood appeared to carry a characteristic TCR beta motif of several highly homologous variants.

No antigen is known for these receptors. Each CDR3 protein is one row after TCRdb ran MiXCR on the 5' RACE reads. Among some 800,000 distinct CDR3 sequences listed, over 9.5% were seen once. Sequences were obtained from blood, either unsorted or a sorted T cell fraction (not recorded which). Source of these receptors: a male donor with ankylosing spondylitis.

This clonotype was recorded a few times. The gene calls are TRBV10-3 and TRBJ1-6; D may be TRBD1 (5 bases). V was clipped by 4 bases and J by 6 bases, with 13 bases between them. This CDR3 is 15 amino acids long. The germline V gene has CDR1 ENHRY and CDR2 SYGVKD. The CDR3 loop reads CAISVEKGFNSPLHF. CDR3 DNA: TGTGCCATCAGTGTCGAGAAGGGGTTTAATTCACCCCTCCACTTT.

In this sample, this clonotype turned up a few times. The chain links TRBV7-2 to TRBJ2-2; 7 bases are shared with TRBD1. The germline V gene has CDR1 SGHTA and CDR2 FQGNSA. The CDR3 covers 15 residues. J gave up 3 bases and V 5 bases, and 6 bases lay outside the gene matches. CDR3 in DNA: TGTGCCAGCAGCGCCCTGGGACAGTACACCGGGGAGCTGTTTTTT. It codes for CASSALGQYTGELFF.

This clonotype was counted a few times. The J gene is TRBJ2-7, the V gene TRBV20-1, with TRBD1 matching 7 bases. The CDR3 consists of 12 residues. The ends lost 7 bases at V and 5 bases at J; junction bases unmatched: 8. Germline V CDR1 and CDR2: DFQATT, SNEGSKA (reference sequence). CDR3 DNA: TGCAGTGTTGTGACAGGGCCCCACGAGCAGTACTTC. It encodes CSVVTGPHEQYF.

The V and J genes are TRBV18 and TRBJ2-3; TRBD1 aligns across 8 bases. CDR3 length: 13 residues. V lost 5 bases to trimming and J lost 4 bases; unmatched junction nucleotides: 2. CDR1 is KGHSH and CDR2 is LQKENI in the germline V gene. DNA of the CDR3: TGTGCCAGCTCAGGGGACAGGCCAGATACGCAGTATTTT. Translation gives CASSGDRPDTQYF. The full variable domain, in which reference TRBV18 and TRBJ2-3 provide the parts outside the CDR3, is NAGVMQNPRHLVRRRGQEARLRCSPMKGHSHVYWYRQLPEEGLKFMVYLQKENIIDESGMPKERFSAEFPKEGPSILRIQQVVRGDSAAYFCASSGDRPDTQYFGPGTRLTVL.

The chain carries TRBV19 and TRBJ1-1; D unclear. V lost 2 bases and J 4 bases, leaving 14 bases between the germline ends. The CDR3 is 15 residues long. Germline V gene sequence: CDR1 LNHDA, CDR2 SQIVND (reference sequence). For the CDR3, the DNA is TGTGCCAGTAGTATAATCCCCACGCTGGGCACTGAAGCTTTCTTT. As protein: CASSIIPTLGTEAFF.

This clonotype was counted a few times. The chain is built from TRBV7-8 and TRBJ1-1, with TRBD1 matching 9 bases. The germline V gene has CDR1 SGHVS and CDR2 FQNEAQ. Trimming at V came to 5 bases and at J to 3 bases, leaving 13 bases not matched to a gene. This CDR3 contains 17 residues. The chain's CDR3 is CASSLTTGQGWHTEAFF. The CDR3 DNA reads as TGTGCCAGCAGCCTAACTACCGGACAGGGGTGGCACACTGAAGCTTTCTTT.

The chain employs TRBV6-2 or TRBV6-3 and TRBJ2-3; 7 nucleotides match TRBD1. The J segment lost 6 bases and the V segment lost 6 bases, leaving 9 bases of the junction unmatched. CDR3 length: 14 residues. Germline CDR1 is MNHEY and CDR2 is SVGEGT. Written as DNA, the CDR3 is TGTGCCAGCAGGAAGACAGGGCGATTCGATACGCAGTATTTT. Translating gives CASRKTGRFDTQYF.

Worth noting for this clonotype: A clone one base away is much larger, so this may be a read error. This CDR3 is missing its conserved last phenylalanine or tryptophan, likely due to a read error. The chain joins TRBV7-2 to TRBJ2-5, with 9 nucleotides matching TRBD1. Looked up from germline, CDR1 is SGHTA and CDR2 is FQGNSA. J was trimmed by 1 base and V by 5 bases; bases with no gene match: 2. This CDR3 is built from 14 residues. The CDR3 DNA sequence: TGTGCCAGCAGCAGGGACAGGGCCCAAGAGACCCAGTACTCC. It specifies CASSRDRAQETQYS.

This clonotype was recorded at least ten times. The chain's CDR3 is CSASGTSGATDTQYF. The DNA for the CDR3 is TGCAGTGCCTCCGGGACTAGCGGGGCCACAGATACGCAGTATTTT. The rearrangement uses TRBV20-1 and TRBJ2-3; 13 bases are a match to TRBD2. The CDR3 sequence is 15 residues long. V trimming: 6 bases; J trimming: 2 bases; junction bases outside the gene matches: 5. CDR1 is DFQATT and CDR2 is SNEGSKA in the germline V gene (reference sequence).

This clonotype turned up a few times. This chain uses TRBV20-1 with TRBJ2-7; 10 bases are shared with TRBD2. The CDR3 has 13 amino acids. The V segment lost 4 bases and the J segment 8 bases; nucleotides outside the gene matches: 8. CDR1 and CDR2 from the germline V gene are DFQATT and SNEGSKA (reference sequence). CDR3 residues: CSATLAGAEKQYF. The CDR3 DNA sequence: TGCAGTGCTACTCTAGCGGGAGCCGAAAAGCAGTACTTC.

J is TRBJ1-2 and V is TRBV21-1. TRBV21-1 is annotated as a pseudogene. CDR3 length: 17 amino acids. In nucleotides, the CDR3 is TGTGCCAGCAGCAAAGCGCAAAGGGGCCAAGTCCCATATGGCTACACCTTC. Protein sequence: CASSKAQRGQVPYGYTF.

Here the CDR3 reads CASRSLGASGNTIYF. The CDR3 DNA is TGTGCCAGCAGATCGTTGGGGGCCTCTGGAAACACCATATATTTT. The chain recombines TRBV6-2 or TRBV6-3 with TRBJ1-3; weak D call: TRBD1 (6 bases). Germline V gene data show CDR1 as MNHEY and CDR2 as SVGEGT. CDR3 length equals 15 residues. V lost 6 bases and J 0 bases, leaving 12 bases between the germline ends.

The table lists this clonotype with a few counts. This rearrangement joins TRBV10-3 to TRBJ2-7; D is undetermined. Germline V gene sequence: CDR1 ENHRY, CDR2 SYGVKD. V was shortened by 3 bases and J by 3 bases, with 6 bases between the two germline ends. The CDR3 has 12 amino acids. Written as DNA, the CDR3 is TGTGCCATCAGTGACCCCGGCTACGAGCAGTACTTC. As protein: CAISDPGYEQYF.

This clonotype came up a few times. V usage is TRBV12-3 or TRBV12-4 and J usage is TRBJ1-2; D is undetermined. The CDR3 extends over 13 amino acids. V was cut by 2 bases and J by 7 bases, with 11 bases left in between. The CDR3, as DNA: TGTGCCAGCAGTTTAAGGGTTGGAGCTGGCTACACCTTC. Amino acid sequence: CASSLRVGAGYTF.

This clonotype turned up a few times. The V gene is TRBV11-2, the J gene TRBJ1-2; 8 positions match TRBD1. V lost 2 bases, J lost 0 bases, and 2 bases stayed unmatched. There are 15 residues in the CDR3. The germline V gene has CDR1 SGHAT and CDR2 FQNNGV. The DNA for the CDR3 is TGTGCCAGCAGCTTACAGGGGGCATCTAACTATGGCTACACCTTC. It encodes CASSLQGASNYGYTF.

A note on this clonotype: A much larger clone lies a single base off, so this may be a read error. The V and J genes are TRBV18 and TRBJ2-2; D possibly corresponds to TRBD2 (5 bases). Germline-derived CDR1 and CDR2 are KGHSH and LQKENI. CDR3 size: 15 residues. CDR3 sequence reads: CASSPPGSHTGEQFF. CDR3 bases: TGTGCCAGCTCACCCCCTGGGTCACACACCGGGGAGCAGTTTTTT.

V gene TRBV18 combines with J gene TRBJ2-7; perhaps TRBD1 as D (6 bases). The CDR3 is made up of 14 amino acids. V was trimmed by 4 bases and J by 0 bases, leaving 10 bases between them. Germline assignment: CDR1 KGHSH and CDR2 LQKENI. CDR3 region: CASSQGTPSYEQYF. CDR3 DNA: TGTGCCAGCTCACAGGGGACACCCTCCTACGAGCAGTACTTC.

V gene TRBV29-1 combines with J gene TRBJ1-1, with 7 bases identical to TRBD1. The length of the CDR3 is 12 residues. V was clipped by 5 bases and J by 14 bases; unmatched bases: 14. Germline V gene data show CDR1 as SQVTM and CDR2 as ANQGSEA. Here the CDR3 DNA reads TGCAGCGTTAGTTGGACAGGCGGGATGGTCTTCTTT. Its translation: CSVSWTGGMVFF.

The chain is built from TRBV7-9 and TRBJ2-7, with a tentative D call TRBD1 (6 bases). The CDR3 consists of 14 residues. V lost 2 bases, J lost 6 bases, and 14 bases lay in between. The germline gives CDR1 SEHNR, CDR2 FQNEAQ (reference sequence). The CDR3 is CASSLSDSPGEQYF. CDR3 sequence (DNA): TGTGCCAGCAGCTTATCGGACAGTCCCGGCGAGCAGTACTTC.